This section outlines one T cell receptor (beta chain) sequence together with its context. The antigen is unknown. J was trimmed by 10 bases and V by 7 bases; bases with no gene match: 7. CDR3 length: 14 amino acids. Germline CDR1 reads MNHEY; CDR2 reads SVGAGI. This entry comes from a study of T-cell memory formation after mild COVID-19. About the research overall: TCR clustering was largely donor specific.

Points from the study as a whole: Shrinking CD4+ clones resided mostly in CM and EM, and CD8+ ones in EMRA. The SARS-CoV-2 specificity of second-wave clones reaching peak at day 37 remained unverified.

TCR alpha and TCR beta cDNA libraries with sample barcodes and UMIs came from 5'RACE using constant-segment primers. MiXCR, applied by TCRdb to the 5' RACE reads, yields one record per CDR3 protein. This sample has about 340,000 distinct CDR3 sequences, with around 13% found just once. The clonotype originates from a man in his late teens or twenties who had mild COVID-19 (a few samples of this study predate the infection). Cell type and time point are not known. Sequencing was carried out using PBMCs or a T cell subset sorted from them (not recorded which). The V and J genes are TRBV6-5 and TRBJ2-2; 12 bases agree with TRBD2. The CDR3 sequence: CASNPGLAGQELFF. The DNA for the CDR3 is TGTGCCAGCAATCCGGGACTAGCGGGCCAGGAGCTGTTTTTT.